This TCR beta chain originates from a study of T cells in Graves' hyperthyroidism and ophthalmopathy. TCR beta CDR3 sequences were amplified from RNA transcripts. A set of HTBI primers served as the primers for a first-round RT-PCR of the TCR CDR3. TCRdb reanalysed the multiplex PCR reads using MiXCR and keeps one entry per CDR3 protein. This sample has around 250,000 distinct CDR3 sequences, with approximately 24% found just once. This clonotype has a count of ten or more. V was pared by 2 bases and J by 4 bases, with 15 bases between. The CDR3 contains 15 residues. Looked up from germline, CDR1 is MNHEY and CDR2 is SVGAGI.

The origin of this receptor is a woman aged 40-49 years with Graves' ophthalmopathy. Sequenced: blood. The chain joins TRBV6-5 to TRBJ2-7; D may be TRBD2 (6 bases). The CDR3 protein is CASSYTARDGYEQYF. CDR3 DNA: TGTGCCAGCAGTTACACGGCGCGGGACGGGTACGAGCAGTACTTC.